The 5 T cell receptor beta chains below were found in one sample sequenced in a study of cytotoxic CD8 clonotypes in ibrutinib-treated CLL. TCRdb's table, derived via immunoSEQ multiplex PCR, lists solely in-frame clones and lacks some. The sample gives some 300,000 clones, just under 80% of which show up once; more than 6% is in the top ten. Sequencing used PBMCs, obtained before ibrutinib treatment. These receptors all come from a human donor with chronic lymphocytic leukemia.

This sequence joins TRBV7-2 and TRBJ1-1; D possibly corresponds to TRBD1 (6 bases). V dropped 0 bases and J dropped 1 base, with 6 bases sitting between them. The CDR3 has 14 residues. The germline V gene has CDR1 SGHTA and CDR2 FQGNSA. CDR3 in amino acids: CASSLAGANTEAFF. In nucleotides, the CDR3 is TGTGCCAGCAGCTTAGCGGGGGCGAACACTGAAGCTTTCTTT. The full variable domain, completed using reference TRBV7-2 and TRBJ1-1, is GAGVSQSPSNKVTEKGKDVELRCDPISGHTALYWYRQSLGQGLEFLIYFQGNSAPDKSGLPSDRFSAERTGGSVSTLTIQRTQQEDSAVYLCASSLAGANTEAFFGQGTRLTVV.

This chain uses TRBV19 with TRBJ1-1; D is undetermined. Germline CDR1 reads LNHDA; CDR2 reads SQIVND (reference sequence). The CDR3 covers 14 residues. V was cut by 4 bases and J by 0 bases, with 9 bases left in between. The CDR3 loop is CASSTGPMNTEAFF. As DNA, the CDR3 is TGTGCCAGTAGTACCGGGCCCATGAACACTGAAGCTTTCTTT.

The rearrangement uses TRBV7-9 and TRBJ2-7; D might be TRBD1 or TRBD2, each matching 6 bases. Trimming cost V 1 base and J 0 bases, with 16 bases left between them. Per the germline V gene, CDR1 is SEHNR and CDR2 is FQNEAQ (reference sequence). The CDR3 extends over 17 amino acids. CDR3 sequence: CASSLDAGTPNSYEQYF. In DNA form, the CDR3 reads TGTGCCAGCAGCTTAGACGCGGGGACACCAAACTCCTACGAGCAGTACTTC. Full variable domain (remainder filled in from reference TRBV7-9 and TRBJ2-7): DTGVSQNPRHKITKRGQNVTFRCDPISEHNRLYWYRQTLGQGPEFLTYFQNEAQLEKSRLLSDRFSAERPKGSFSTLEIQRTEQGDSAMYLCASSLDAGTPNSYEQYFGPGTRLTVT.

This chain uses TRBV28 with TRBJ2-1; 8 bases map to TRBD2. The CDR3 runs 14 residues. Germline assignment: CDR1 MDHEN and CDR2 SYDVKM. The V and J ends lost 10 bases and 4 bases, in that order; junction bases with no gene match: 9. The CDR3 sequence: CATQPLAVYNEQFF. CDR3 DNA sequence: TGTGCCACCCAACCACTAGCGGTTTACAATGAGCAGTTCTTC.

The chain joins TRBV30 to TRBJ1-2; D not resolved. Germline lookup yields CDR1 GTSNPN and CDR2 SVGIG (reference sequence). With 3 bases removed from V and 7 bases from J, the gap between germline ends came to 12 bases. The CDR3 has 12 residues. The CDR3 loop reads CAWSYAGVGYTF. In DNA form, the CDR3 reads TGTGCCTGGAGCTACGCCGGCGTTGGCTACACCTTC. Using reference TRBV30 and TRBJ1-2 for the parts outside the CDR3, the full variable domain is SQTIHQWPATLVQPVGSPLSLECTVEGTSNPNLYWYRQAAGRGLQLLFYSVGIGQISSEVPQNLSASRPQDRQFILSSKKLLLSDSGFYLCAWSYAGVGYTFGSGTRLTVV.